This entry lists 12 T cell receptor beta chains sequenced from one sample in a study of cytotoxic CD8 clonotypes in ibrutinib-treated CLL. Sequencing used immunoSEQ multiplex PCR; TCRdb keeps in-frame clones, though not all of them. The sample has approximately 90,000 clones; approximately 71% are singletons. This specimen consisted of PBMCs, obtained after 24 months of ibrutinib treatment. The receptors were gathered from a human donor with chronic lymphocytic leukemia.

CDR3 sequence (DNA): TGCGCCAGCAGCTTCACGGGGAGTTACGAGCAGTACTTC. It encodes CASSFTGSYEQYF. The rearrangement joins TRBV5-1 to TRBJ2-7, with D perhaps matching TRBD2 (5 bases). Deletions cut 2 bases from V and 4 bases from J, with 10 bases between. Looked up from germline, CDR1 is SGHRS and CDR2 is YFSETQ. The CDR3 has 13 amino acids.

This chain joins TRBV19 and TRBJ2-6; either TRBD1 or TRBD2 may supply D (5 bases each). Per the germline V gene, CDR1 is LNHDA and CDR2 is SQIVND (reference sequence). V dropped 6 bases and J dropped 4 bases, with 22 bases sitting between them. The CDR3 totals 18 residues. The CDR3 nucleotides are TGTGCCAGTAGCTACGCTTCGCCCGGGACCTTCGGGGCCAACGTCCTGACTTTC. Protein: CASSYASPGTFGANVLTF.

The genes are TRBV5-8 and TRBJ2-2; tentatively, D is TRBD1 or TRBD2 (6 bases each). CDR1 SGHTS and CDR2 YDEGEE come from the germline V gene. Trimming took off 8 bases at V and 1 base at J, with 12 bases between the two ends. The CDR3 length is 14 residues. This chain's CDR3 is CASVGGLNTGELFF. The CDR3 coding sequence is TGTGCCAGTGTCGGGGGCTTGAACACCGGGGAGCTGTTTTTT.

CDR3 sequence (DNA): TGTGCCAGCAGTTTCGCGGGAGATGTCTACGAGCAGTACTTC. Translated, it gives CASSFAGDVYEQYF. This rearrangement joins TRBV27 to TRBJ2-7; 7 positions agree with TRBD2. CDR1 is MNHEY, CDR2 SMNVEV, per germline (reference sequence). V dropped 3 bases and J dropped 3; count of bases not matched to a gene: 5. CDR3 size: 14 residues.

The chain employs TRBV5-1 and TRBJ2-7; a weak D match, TRBD1 (6 bases). The CDR3 is 14 residues long. Germline V lookup: CDR1 SGHRS, CDR2 YFSETQ. V lost 0 bases, J lost 0 bases, and 7 bases lay in between. DNA for the CDR3: TGCGCCAGCAGCTTGGGACAGGCCTCCTACGAGCAGTACTTC. Protein: CASSLGQASYEQYF.

This rearrangement joins TRBV28 to TRBJ2-7; 12 nucleotides agree with TRBD2. The CDR3 totals 16 residues. The germline V gene encodes CDR1 MDHEN and CDR2 SYDVKM. The J segment lost 6 bases and the V segment lost 6 bases, leaving 12 bases of the junction unmatched. CDR3 sequence: CASRPRTSGKGSEQYF. CDR3 bases: TGTGCCAGCAGACCCCGGACTAGCGGGAAGGGGAGCGAGCAGTACTTC.

This clone appeared a few times. The V and J genes are TRBV2 and TRBJ1-4; 7 nucleotides line up with TRBD1. V gave up 6 bases and J gave up 8 bases; unmatched junction bases: 6. The CDR3 is 13 amino acids. The germline CDR1 and CDR2 sequences are SNHLY and FYNNEI. The CDR3 nucleotides read TGTGCCAGCAGGGGACAGATAGAGGAAAAACTGTTTTTT. Amino acids: CASRGQIEEKLFF.

The CDR3 reads CASSRKLGEQFF. DNA for the CDR3: TGTGCCAGCAGCCGCAAACTTGGCGAGCAGTTCTTC. This sequence joins TRBV7-3 and TRBJ2-1; D gene ambiguous. Germline V gene sequence: CDR1 SGHTA, CDR2 FQGTGA. V was cut by 5 bases and J by 10 bases, with 12 bases left in between. This CDR3 contains 12 residues.

The chain has TRBV5-1 and TRBJ1-6, with TRBD1 identical over 9 bases. J was trimmed by 9 bases and V by 1 base; bases with no gene match: 5. CDR1 and CDR2 from the germline V gene are SGHRS and YFSETQ. CDR3 length equals 15 residues. CDR3 sequence: CASSLTGGSTSPLHF. CDR3 DNA: TGCGCCAGCAGCTTGACAGGGGGCTCGACTTCACCCCTCCACTTT.

A single count supports this clone. The genes are TRBV27 and TRBJ2-4, with 10 bases lining up with TRBD1. Per germline, CDR1 MNHEY and CDR2 SMNVEV (reference sequence). After removal of 4 bases from V and 5 bases from J, the junction contained 14 bases not matched to a gene. This CDR3 spans 18 amino acids. The CDR3 nucleotides read TGTGCCAGCAGTTCCCACATCCGGACAGGGGGTATCGAAAACATTCAGTACTTC. This sequence encodes CASSSHIRTGGIENIQYF.

This chain joins TRBV5-1 and TRBJ1-1; 7 positions match TRBD1. Germline CDR1 and CDR2: SGHRS and YFSETQ. Trimming cost V 4 bases and J 2 bases; bases outside gene matches: 5. The CDR3 runs to 14 residues. The CDR3 nucleotides are TGCGCCAGCAGCAAAGGGACAGAAAACACTGAAGCTTTCTTT. Residues: CASSKGTENTEAFF. The full variable domain, in which reference TRBV5-1 and TRBJ1-1 provide the parts outside the CDR3, is KAGVTQTPRYLIKTRGQQVTLSCSPISGHRSVSWYQQTPGQGLQFLFEYFSETQRNKGNFPGRFSGRQFSNSRSEMNVSTLELGDSALYLCASSKGTENTEAFFGQGTRLTVV.

The chain recombines TRBV11-3 with TRBJ2-5; 15 bases map to TRBD2. Germline V gene data show CDR1 as SGHNT and CDR2 as YENEEA. The V segment lost 4 bases and the J segment 4 bases; nucleotides outside the gene matches: 10. The CDR3 is 18 amino acids. Written as DNA, the CDR3 is TGTGCCAGCAGCTCCGGACTAGCGGGGGGGCCTTCGTCAGAGACCCAGTACTTC. Its translation is CASSSGLAGGPSSETQYF.